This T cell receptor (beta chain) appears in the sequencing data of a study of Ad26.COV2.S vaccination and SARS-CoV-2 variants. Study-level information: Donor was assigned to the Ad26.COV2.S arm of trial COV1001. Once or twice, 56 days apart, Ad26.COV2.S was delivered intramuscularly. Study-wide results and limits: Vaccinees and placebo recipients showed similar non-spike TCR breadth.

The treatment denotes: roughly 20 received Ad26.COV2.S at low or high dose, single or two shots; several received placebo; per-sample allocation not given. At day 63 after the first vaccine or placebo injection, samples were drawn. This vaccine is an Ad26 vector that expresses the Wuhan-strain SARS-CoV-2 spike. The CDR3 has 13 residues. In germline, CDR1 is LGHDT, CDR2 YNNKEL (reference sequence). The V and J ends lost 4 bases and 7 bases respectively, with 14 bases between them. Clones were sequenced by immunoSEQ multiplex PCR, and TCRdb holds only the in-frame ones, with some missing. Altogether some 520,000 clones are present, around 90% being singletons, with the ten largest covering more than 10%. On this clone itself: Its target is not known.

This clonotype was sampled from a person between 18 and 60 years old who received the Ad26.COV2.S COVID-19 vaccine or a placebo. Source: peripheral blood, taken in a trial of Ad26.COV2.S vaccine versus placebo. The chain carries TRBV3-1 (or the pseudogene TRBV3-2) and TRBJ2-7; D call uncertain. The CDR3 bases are TGTGCCAGCAGCCTCGGCAAGTCCTGGGAGCAGTACTTC. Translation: CASSLGKSWEQYF.